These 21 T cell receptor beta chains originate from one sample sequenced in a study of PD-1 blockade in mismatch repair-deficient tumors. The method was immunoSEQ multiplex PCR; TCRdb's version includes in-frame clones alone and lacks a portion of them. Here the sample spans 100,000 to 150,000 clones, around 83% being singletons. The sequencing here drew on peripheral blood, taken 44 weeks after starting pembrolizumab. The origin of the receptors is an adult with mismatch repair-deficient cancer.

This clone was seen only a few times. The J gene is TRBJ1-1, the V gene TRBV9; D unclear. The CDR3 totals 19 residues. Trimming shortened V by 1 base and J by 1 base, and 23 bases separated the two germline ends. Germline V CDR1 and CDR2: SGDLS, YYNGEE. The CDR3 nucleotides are TGTGCCAGCAGCGTACCCAGTGACCCGGTGGTTTACCAGAACACTGAAGCTTTCTTT. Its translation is CASSVPSDPVVYQNTEAFF.

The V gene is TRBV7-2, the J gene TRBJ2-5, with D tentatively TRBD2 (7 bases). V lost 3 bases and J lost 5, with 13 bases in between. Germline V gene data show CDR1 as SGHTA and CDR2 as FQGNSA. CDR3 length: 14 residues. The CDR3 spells CASSFIRGGETQYF. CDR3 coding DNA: TGTGCCAGCAGCTTCATCAGGGGAGGGGAGACCCAGTACTTC.

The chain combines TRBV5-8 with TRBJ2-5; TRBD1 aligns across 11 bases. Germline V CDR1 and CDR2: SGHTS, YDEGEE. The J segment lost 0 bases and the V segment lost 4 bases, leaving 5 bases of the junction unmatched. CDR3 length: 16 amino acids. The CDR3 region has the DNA TGTGCCAGCAGCCAAGGGACAGGGGGTTACCAAGAGACCCAGTACTTC. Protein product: CASSQGTGGYQETQYF.

CDR3 sequence: CAWSPFGLAEANEQFF. The CDR3 DNA is TGTGCCTGGAGTCCCTTTGGACTAGCGGAGGCCAATGAGCAGTTCTTC. The chain couples TRBV30 to TRBJ2-1; 10 nucleotides agree with TRBD2. The CDR3 consists of 16 residues. The germline V gene has CDR1 GTSNPN and CDR2 SVGIG (reference sequence). With V trimmed by 2 bases and J by 6 bases, 10 bases remained unmatched.

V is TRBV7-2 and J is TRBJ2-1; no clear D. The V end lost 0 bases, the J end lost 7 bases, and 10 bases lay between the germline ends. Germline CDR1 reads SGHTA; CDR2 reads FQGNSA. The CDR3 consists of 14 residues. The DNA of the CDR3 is TGTGCCAGCAGCTTAGCCAAGGACCAAAATGAGCAGTTCTTC. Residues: CASSLAKDQNEQFF.

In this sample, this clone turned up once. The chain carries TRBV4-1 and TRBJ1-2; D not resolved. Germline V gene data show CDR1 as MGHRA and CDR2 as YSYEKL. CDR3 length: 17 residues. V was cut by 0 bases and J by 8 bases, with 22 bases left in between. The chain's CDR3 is CASSQESTRTPGDGYTF. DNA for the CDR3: TGCGCCAGCAGCCAAGAAAGTACACGGACCCCCGGCGACGGCTACACCTTC.

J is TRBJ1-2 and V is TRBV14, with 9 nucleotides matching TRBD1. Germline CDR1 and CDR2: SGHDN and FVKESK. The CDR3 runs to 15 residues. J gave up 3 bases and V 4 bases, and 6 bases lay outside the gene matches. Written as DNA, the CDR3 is TGTGCCAGCAGCCCCAACAGGGGGCATTACTATGGCTACACCTTC. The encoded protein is CASSPNRGHYYGYTF.

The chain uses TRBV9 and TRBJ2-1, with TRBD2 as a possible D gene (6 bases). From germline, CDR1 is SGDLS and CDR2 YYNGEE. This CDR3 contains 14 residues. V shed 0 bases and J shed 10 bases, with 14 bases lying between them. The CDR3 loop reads CASSVVSTAGEQFF. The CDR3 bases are TGTGCCAGCAGCGTAGTCTCCACTGCGGGAGAGCAGTTCTTC.

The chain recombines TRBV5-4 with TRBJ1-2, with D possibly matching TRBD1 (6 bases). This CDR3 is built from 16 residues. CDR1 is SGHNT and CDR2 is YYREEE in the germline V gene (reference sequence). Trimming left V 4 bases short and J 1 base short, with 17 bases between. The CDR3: CASSADPTGLNYGYTF. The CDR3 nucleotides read TGTGCCAGCAGCGCAGATCCGACAGGCCTTAACTATGGCTACACCTTC.

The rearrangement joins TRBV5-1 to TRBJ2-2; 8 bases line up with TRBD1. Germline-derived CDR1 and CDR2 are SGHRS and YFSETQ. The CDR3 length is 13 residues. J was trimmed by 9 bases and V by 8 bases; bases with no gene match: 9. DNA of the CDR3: TGCGCCAGTGGACAGGGAGGTCGCCGGGAGCTGTTTTTT. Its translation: CASGQGGRRELFF.

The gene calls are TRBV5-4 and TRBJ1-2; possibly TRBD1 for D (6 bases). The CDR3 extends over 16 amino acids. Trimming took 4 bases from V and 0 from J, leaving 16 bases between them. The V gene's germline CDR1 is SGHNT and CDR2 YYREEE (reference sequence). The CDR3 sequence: CASSPWTARANYGYTF. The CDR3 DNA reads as TGTGCCAGCAGCCCGTGGACAGCCCGAGCTAACTATGGCTACACCTTC.

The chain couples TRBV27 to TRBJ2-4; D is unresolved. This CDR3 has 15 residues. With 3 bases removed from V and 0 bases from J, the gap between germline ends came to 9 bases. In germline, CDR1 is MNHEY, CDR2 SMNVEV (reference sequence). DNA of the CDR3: TGTGCCAGCAGTTTTTCCCCCTTAGCCAAAAACATTCAGTACTTC. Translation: CASSFSPLAKNIQYF.

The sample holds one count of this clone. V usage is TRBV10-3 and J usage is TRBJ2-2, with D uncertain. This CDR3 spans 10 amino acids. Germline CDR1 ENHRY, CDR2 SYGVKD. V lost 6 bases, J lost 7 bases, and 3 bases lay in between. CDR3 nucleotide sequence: TGTGCCATCAGGTTCGGGGAGCTGTTTTTT. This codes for CAIRFGELFF.

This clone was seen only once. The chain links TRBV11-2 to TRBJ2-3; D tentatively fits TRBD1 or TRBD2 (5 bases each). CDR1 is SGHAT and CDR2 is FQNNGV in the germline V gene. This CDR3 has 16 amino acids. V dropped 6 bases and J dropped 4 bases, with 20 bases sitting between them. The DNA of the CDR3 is TGTGCCAGCAGTCCCCTTGGGTCCCGGGGCGCAGATACGCAGTATTTT. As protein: CASSPLGSRGADTQYF. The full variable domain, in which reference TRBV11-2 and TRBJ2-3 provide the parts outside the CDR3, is EAGVAQSPRYKIIEKRQSVAFWCNPISGHATLYWYQQILGQGPKLLIQFQNNGVVDDSQLPKDRFSAERLKGVDSTLKIQPAKLEDSAVYLCASSPLGSRGADTQYFGPGTRLTVL.

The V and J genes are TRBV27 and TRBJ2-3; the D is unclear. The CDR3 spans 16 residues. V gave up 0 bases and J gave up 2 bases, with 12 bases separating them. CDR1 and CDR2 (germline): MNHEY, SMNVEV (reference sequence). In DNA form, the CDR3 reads TGTGCCAGCAGTTTATCCCCGGGCAGCTTCACAGATACGCAGTATTTT. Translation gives CASSLSPGSFTDTQYF.

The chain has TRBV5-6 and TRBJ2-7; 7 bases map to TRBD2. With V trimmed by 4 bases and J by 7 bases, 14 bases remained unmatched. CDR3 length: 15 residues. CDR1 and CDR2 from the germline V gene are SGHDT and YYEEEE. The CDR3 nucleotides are TGTGCCAGCAGCAATTGGTGGGAGGGGCGTGGGGAGCAGTACTTC. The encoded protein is CASSNWWEGRGEQYF.

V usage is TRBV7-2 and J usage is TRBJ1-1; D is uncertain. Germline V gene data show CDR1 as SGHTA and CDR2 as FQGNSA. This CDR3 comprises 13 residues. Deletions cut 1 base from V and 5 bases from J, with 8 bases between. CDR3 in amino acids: CASSLEAGTEAFF. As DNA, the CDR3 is TGTGCCAGCAGCTTAGAGGCGGGGACTGAAGCTTTCTTT.

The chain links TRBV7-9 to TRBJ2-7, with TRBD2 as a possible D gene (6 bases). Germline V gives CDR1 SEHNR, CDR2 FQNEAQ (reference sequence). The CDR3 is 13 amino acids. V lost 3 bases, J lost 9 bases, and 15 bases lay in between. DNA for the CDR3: TGTGCCAGCAGCTTCCATCCGGGACTCGGGCAGTACTTC. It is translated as CASSFHPGLGQYF.

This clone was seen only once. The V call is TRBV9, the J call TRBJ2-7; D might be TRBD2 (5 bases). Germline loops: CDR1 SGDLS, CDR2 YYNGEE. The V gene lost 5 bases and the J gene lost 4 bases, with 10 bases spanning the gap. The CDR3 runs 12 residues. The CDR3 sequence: CASSPSGYEQYF. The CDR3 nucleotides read TGTGCCAGCAGTCCCTCGGGGTACGAGCAGTACTTC.

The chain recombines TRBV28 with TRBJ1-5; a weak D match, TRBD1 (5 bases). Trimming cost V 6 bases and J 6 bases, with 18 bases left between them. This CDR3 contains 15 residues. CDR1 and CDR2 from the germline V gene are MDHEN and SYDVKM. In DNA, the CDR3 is TGTGCCAGCAGAGGGGCAGGGTTGGAGGCTCAGCCCCAGCATTTT. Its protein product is CASRGAGLEAQPQHF.

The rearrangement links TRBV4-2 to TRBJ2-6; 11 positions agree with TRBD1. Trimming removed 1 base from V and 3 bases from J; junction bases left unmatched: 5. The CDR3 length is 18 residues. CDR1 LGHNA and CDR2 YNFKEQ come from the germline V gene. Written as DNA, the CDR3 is TGTGCCAGCAGCCAAGCTGGACAGGGGGCGAGTGGGGCCAACGTCCTGACTTTC. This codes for CASSQAGQGASGANVLTF.